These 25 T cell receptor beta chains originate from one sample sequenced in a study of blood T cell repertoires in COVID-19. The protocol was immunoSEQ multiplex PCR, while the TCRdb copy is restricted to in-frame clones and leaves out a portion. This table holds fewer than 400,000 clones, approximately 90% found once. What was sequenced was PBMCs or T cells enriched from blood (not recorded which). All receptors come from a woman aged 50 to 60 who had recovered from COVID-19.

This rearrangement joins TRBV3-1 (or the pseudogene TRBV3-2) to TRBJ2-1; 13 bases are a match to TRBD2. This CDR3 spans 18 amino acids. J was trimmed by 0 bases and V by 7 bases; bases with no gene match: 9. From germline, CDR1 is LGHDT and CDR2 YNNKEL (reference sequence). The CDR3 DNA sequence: TGTGCCAGCAAGACTAGCGGGGGGAATTGGGGCTCCTACAATGAGCAGTTCTTC. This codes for CASKTSGGNWGSYNEQFF.

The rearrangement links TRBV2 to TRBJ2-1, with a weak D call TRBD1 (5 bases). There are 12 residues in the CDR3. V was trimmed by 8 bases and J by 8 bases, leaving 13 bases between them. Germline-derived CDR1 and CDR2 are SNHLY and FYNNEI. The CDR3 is CASLTDRYEQFF. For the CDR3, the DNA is TGTGCCAGCCTTACAGACAGATATGAGCAGTTCTTC.

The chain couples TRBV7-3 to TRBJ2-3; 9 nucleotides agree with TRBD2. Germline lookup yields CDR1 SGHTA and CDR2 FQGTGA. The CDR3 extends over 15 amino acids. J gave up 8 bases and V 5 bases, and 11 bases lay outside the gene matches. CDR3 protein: CASSAFGGGAFTQYF. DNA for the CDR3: TGTGCCAGCAGCGCCTTCGGCGGGGGGGCCTTTACGCAGTATTTT.

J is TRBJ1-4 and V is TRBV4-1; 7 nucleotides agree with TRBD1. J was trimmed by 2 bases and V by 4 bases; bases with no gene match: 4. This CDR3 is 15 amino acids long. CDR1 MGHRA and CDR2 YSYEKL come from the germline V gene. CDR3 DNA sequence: TGCGCCAGCAGCCCTAAGACAGGGACTAATGAAAAACTGTTTTTT. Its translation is CASSPKTGTNEKLFF.

This CDR3 is CASSSGTGVGETQYF. The CDR3 DNA sequence: TGCGCCAGCAGCTCCGGGACAGGGGTTGGCGAGACCCAGTACTTC. This chain joins TRBV5-1 and TRBJ2-5; 10 bases line up with TRBD1. The CDR3 extends over 15 amino acids. Germline V lookup: CDR1 SGHRS, CDR2 YFSETQ. Trimming took 3 bases from V and 5 from J; bases not matched to a gene: 7.

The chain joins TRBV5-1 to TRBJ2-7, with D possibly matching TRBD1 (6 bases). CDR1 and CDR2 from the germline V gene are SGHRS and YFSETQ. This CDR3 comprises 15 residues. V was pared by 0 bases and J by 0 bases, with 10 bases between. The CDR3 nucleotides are TGCGCCAGCAGCTTGGTTCCGGACAGCTCCTACGAGCAGTACTTC. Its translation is CASSLVPDSSYEQYF.

CDR3 protein: CASLDSSRTDTQYF. In nucleotides, the CDR3 is TGTGCCAGTTTAGACAGTTCGCGCACAGATACGCAGTATTTT. This chain links TRBV19 with TRBJ2-3; D perhaps matches TRBD1 (5 bases). The V and J ends lost 8 bases and 1 base respectively, with 13 bases between them. Germline V gene sequence: CDR1 LNHDA, CDR2 SQIVND (reference sequence). The CDR3 contains 14 residues. Based on the CDR3 plus reference TRBV19 and TRBJ2-3, the full variable domain is DGGITQSPKYLFRKEGQNVTLSCEQNLNHDAMYWYRQDPGQGLRLIYYSQIVNDFQKGDIAEGYSVSREKKESFPLTVTSAQKNPTAFYLCASLDSSRTDTQYFGPGTRLTVL.

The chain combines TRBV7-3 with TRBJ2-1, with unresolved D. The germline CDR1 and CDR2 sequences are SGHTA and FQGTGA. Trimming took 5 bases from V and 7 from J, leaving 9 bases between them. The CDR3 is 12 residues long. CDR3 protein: CASSPNSNEQFF. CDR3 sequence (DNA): TGTGCCAGCAGCCCTAACTCGAATGAGCAGTTCTTC.

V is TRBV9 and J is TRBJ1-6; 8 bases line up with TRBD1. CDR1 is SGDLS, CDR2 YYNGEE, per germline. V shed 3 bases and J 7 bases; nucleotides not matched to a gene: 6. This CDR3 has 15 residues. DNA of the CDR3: TGTGCCAGCAGCGGTAACGACAGGGGAAATTCACCCCTCCACTTT. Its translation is CASSGNDRGNSPLHF.

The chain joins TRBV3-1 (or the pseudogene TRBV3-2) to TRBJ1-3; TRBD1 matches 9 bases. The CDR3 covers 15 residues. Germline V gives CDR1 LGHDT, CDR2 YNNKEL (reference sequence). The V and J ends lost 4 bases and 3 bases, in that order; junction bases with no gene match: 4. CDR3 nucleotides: TGTGCCAGCAGCCCAACGACAGGGGGTGGAAACACCATATATTTT. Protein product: CASSPTTGGGNTIYF.

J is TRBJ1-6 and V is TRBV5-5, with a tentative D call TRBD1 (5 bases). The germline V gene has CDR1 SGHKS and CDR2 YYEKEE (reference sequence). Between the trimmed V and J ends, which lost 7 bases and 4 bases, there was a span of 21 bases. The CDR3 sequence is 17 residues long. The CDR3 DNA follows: TGTGCCAGCGCACGAACGGGGGAACCCCAATATAATTCACCCCTCCACTTT. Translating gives CASARTGEPQYNSPLHF.

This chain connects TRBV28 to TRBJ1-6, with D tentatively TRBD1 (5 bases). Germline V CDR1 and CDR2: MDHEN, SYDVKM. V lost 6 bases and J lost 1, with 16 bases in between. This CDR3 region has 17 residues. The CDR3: CASRTRRGRSYNSPLHF. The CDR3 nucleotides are TGTGCCAGCAGGACGAGAAGGGGCAGGTCCTATAATTCACCCCTCCACTTT. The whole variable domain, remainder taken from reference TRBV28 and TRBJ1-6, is DVKVTQSSRYLVKRTGEKVFLECVQDMDHENMFWYRQDPGLGLRLIYFSYDVKMKEKGDIPEGYSVSREKKERFSLILESASTNQTSMYLCASRTRRGRSYNSPLHFGNGTRLTVT.

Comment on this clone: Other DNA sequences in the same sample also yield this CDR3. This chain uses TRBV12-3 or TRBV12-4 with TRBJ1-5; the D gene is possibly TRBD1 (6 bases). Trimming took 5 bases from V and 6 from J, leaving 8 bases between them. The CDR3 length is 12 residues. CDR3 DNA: TGTGCCAGCAGTAGGGGGTTTCAGCCCCAGCATTTT. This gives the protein CASSRGFQPQHF.

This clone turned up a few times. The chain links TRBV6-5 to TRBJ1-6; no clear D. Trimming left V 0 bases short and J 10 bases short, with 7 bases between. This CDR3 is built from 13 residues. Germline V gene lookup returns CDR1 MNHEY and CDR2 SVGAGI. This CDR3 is CASSYSFESPLHF. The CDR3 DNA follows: TGTGCCAGCAGTTACTCGTTCGAGTCACCCCTCCACTTT.

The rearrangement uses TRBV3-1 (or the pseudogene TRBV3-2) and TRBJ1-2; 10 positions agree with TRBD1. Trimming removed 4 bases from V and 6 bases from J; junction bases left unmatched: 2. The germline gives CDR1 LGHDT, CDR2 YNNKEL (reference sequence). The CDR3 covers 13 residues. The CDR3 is CASSRQGADGYTF. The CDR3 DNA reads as TGTGCCAGCAGCCGACAGGGGGCGGATGGCTACACCTTC.

The CDR3 region has the DNA TGTGCCAGCAGTTTTTGGACACGGAGTTACGAGCAGTACTTC. This codes for CASSFWTRSYEQYF. This chain uses TRBV28 with TRBJ2-7; D possibly corresponds to TRBD1 (5 bases). Trimming removed 3 bases at V and 4 bases at J, with 13 bases between. CDR1 and CDR2 from the germline V gene are MDHEN and SYDVKM. CDR3 length: 14 residues.

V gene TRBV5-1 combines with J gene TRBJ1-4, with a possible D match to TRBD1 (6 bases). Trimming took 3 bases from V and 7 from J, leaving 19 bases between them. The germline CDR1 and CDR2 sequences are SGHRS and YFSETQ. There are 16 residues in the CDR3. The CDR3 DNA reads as TGCGCCAGCAGCTCAGGAAGAACAGGGTTGGCTGAAAAACTGTTTTTT. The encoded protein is CASSSGRTGLAEKLFF.

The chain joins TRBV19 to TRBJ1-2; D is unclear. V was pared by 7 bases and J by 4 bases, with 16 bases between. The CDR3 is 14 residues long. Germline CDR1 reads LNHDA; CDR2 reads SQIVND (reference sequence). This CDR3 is CASTPSVESYGYTF. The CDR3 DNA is TGTGCCAGTACCCCCTCCGTTGAGAGCTATGGCTACACCTTC.

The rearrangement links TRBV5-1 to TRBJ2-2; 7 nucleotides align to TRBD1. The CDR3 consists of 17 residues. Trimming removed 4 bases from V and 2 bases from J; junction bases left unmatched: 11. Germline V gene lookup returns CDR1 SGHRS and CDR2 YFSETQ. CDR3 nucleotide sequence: TGCGCCAGCAGCACACGACTCGGGACAGAAAACACCGGGGAGCTGTTTTTT. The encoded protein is CASSTRLGTENTGELFF.

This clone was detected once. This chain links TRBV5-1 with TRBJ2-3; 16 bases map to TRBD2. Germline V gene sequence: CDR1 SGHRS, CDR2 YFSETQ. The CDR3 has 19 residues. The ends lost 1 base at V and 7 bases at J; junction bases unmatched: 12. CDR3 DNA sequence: TGCGCCAGCAGCTTGCGTCCCTTTGGGGGACTAGCGGGGGGGAATACGCAGTATTTT. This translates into CASSLRPFGGLAGGNTQYF.

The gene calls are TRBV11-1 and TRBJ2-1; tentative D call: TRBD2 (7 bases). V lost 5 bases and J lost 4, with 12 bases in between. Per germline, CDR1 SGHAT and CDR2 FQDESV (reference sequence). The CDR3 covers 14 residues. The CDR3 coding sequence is TGTGCCAGCAGCCGGGGGAGGGGGTACAATGAGCAGTTCTTC. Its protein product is CASSRGRGYNEQFF.

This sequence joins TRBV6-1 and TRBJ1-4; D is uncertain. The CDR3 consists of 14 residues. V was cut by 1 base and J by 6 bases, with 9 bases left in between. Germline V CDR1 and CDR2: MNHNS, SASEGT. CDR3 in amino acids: CASSEDSYDEKLFF. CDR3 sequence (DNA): TGTGCCAGCAGTGAAGACAGCTACGATGAAAAACTGTTTTTT.

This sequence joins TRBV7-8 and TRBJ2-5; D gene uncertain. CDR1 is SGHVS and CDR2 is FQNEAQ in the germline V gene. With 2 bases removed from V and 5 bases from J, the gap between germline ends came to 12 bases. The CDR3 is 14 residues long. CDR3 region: CASSLRRLVETQYF. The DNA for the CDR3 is TGTGCCAGCAGCTTAAGGCGGCTAGTTGAGACCCAGTACTTC.

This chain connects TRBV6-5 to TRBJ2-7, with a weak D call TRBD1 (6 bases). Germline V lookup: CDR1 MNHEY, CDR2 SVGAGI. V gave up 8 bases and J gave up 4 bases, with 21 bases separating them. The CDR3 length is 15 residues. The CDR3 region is CASHRNPGQTYEQYF. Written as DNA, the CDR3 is TGTGCCAGCCATCGGAACCCGGGACAAACTTACGAGCAGTACTTC.

The DNA of the CDR3 is TGTGCCTGGAGCCAGGGTAAAGAGACCCAGTACTTC. Residues: CAWSQGKETQYF. The gene calls are TRBV30 and TRBJ2-5; the D gene is possibly TRBD1 (5 bases). Germline V gene lookup returns CDR1 GTSNPN and CDR2 SVGIG (reference sequence). Trimming pared 3 bases from V and 3 bases from J, leaving 8 bases between. The CDR3 covers 12 residues.